There are many counts of the clone carrying this T cell receptor beta chain. Its antigen remains unidentified. This sample is drawn from a study of T cells in Graves' hyperthyroidism and ophthalmopathy. Overall study results and limits: Researchers found most expanded thyroid clonotypes above 0.001 in blood as well.

TCR beta CDR3 sequences were amplified from RNA transcripts. A first-round RT-PCR of the TCR CDR3 used the HTBI primer set. Using its own MiXCR run on the multiplex PCR reads, TCRdb lists one record per CDR3 protein. Of hundreds of thousands of distinct CDR3 sequences listed, about 14% were seen once; the top ten hold approximately 13%. Patients with ophthalmopathy all had a Clinical Activity Score of at least 3, a NOSPECS grade of at least 4 and duration under 3 months. Criteria for exclusion of patients were uncontrolled infection, other autoimmune disease, pregnancy or lactation. The PBMCs were taken from over 9.5 ml of fresh peripheral blood. The sequence was obtained from a woman aged 45 to 65 with Graves' ophthalmopathy. The sequencing sample was made of blood.

CDR3: CASSRSGTGFLEQYF. The CDR3 DNA reads TGCGCCAGCAGCCGAAGCGGGACAGGGTTCCTCGAGCAGTACTTC. The rearrangement links TRBV4-1 to TRBJ2-7, with TRBD1 matching 9 bases. Germline trimming cut 4 bases from V and 6 bases from J; bases unmatched to any gene: 10. CDR3 size: 15 residues. Germline loops: CDR1 MGHRA, CDR2 YSYEKL.